Presented here are 11 T cell receptor beta chains from one specimen sequenced in a study of T-cell memory formation after mild COVID-19. Each CDR3 protein gets one entry after TCRdb re-called the 5' RACE reads with MiXCR. The top ten hold just over 8% of the sample, which has roughly 610,000 distinct CDR3 sequences, 15% to 20% seen once. Sequencing was performed on PBMCs or a T cell subset sorted from them (not recorded which). Source of these receptors: an adult woman who had mild COVID-19 (a few samples of this study predate the infection). Cell type and time point are not known.

This chain links TRBV7-6 with TRBJ2-1; the match to TRBD1 covers 9 bases. The J segment lost 4 bases and the V segment lost 6 bases, leaving 7 bases of the junction unmatched. Germline assignment: CDR1 SGHVS and CDR2 FNYEAQ. There are 15 residues in the CDR3. CDR3 DNA: TGTGCCAGCAGTCACGGGACAGGGCTTTACAATGAGCAGTTCTTC. It translates to CASSHGTGLYNEQFF.

The chain joins TRBV20-1 to TRBJ2-7; 10 bases line up with TRBD1. This CDR3 is built from 14 residues. V was pared by 5 bases and J by 7 bases, with 11 bases of the junction left unmatched. Per the germline V gene, CDR1 is DFQATT and CDR2 is SNEGSKA (reference sequence). DNA of the CDR3: TGCAGTGCTTCGAGGACAGGGGGGGTCAGGGAGCAGTACTTC. It specifies CSASRTGGVREQYF.

This clonotype was seen a handful of times. CDR3 sequence reads: CASSFAPGLAGVDTQYF. In DNA, the CDR3 is TGTGCCAGCAGTTTCGCTCCGGGACTAGCGGGAGTTGATACGCAGTATTTT. V and J are TRBV27 and TRBJ2-3; TRBD2 agrees at 14 bases. Per germline, CDR1 MNHEY and CDR2 SMNVEV (reference sequence). V trimming: 3 bases; J trimming: 6 bases; junction bases outside the gene matches: 8. The CDR3 has 17 amino acids.

The chain employs TRBV12-3 or TRBV12-4 and TRBJ2-1, with 7 bases lining up with TRBD1. The CDR3 length is 14 residues. With 6 bases clipped from V and 8 bases from J, the junction kept 10 bases outside the gene matches. CDR3 in DNA: TGTGCCAGCAGCCCAAACAGGGGTAGCGATGAGCAGTTCTTC. Translating it yields CASSPNRGSDEQFF.

The chain has TRBV12-3 or TRBV12-4 and TRBJ2-1; 8 bases agree with TRBD2. The CDR3 length is 14 residues. With V trimmed by 6 bases and J by 3 bases, 4 bases remained unmatched. CDR3: CASRPSGGYNEQFF. Written as DNA, the CDR3 is TGTGCCAGCAGACCCAGCGGGGGCTACAATGAGCAGTTCTTC.

This chain uses TRBV6-2 or TRBV6-3 with TRBJ2-1; 14 bases line up with TRBD2. The CDR3 is 16 amino acids. Germline V CDR1 and CDR2: MNHEY, SVGEGT. Trimming removed 10 bases from V and 7 bases from J; junction bases left unmatched: 12. The CDR3 region is CATPARLAGGLNEQFF. The CDR3 DNA reads as TGTGCCACACCCGCCCGACTAGCGGGAGGGCTAAATGAGCAGTTCTTC.

This clonotype was counted ten times or more. J is TRBJ2-2 and V is TRBV7-9, with D possibly TRBD2 on 6 matching bases. The CDR3 has 13 amino acids. Germline V gene sequence: CDR1 SEHNR, CDR2 FQNEAQ (reference sequence). V was clipped by 8 bases and J by 6 bases, with 13 bases between them. CDR3 protein: CASRIRESGELFF. The CDR3 DNA follows: TGTGCCAGCCGGATTCGGGAGTCCGGGGAGCTGTTTTTT.

With respect to this clonotype: Relative to the germline gene, one junction end is altered; a read error may explain this. The chain has TRBV20-1 and TRBJ2-1, with no clear D. The CDR3 sequence is 15 residues long. CDR1 DFQATT and CDR2 SNEGSKA come from the germline V gene (reference sequence). CDR3 protein: CSARGDPYRYNEQFF. CDR3 DNA sequence: TGCAGTGCAAGAGGAGACCCTTACCGCTACAATGAGCAGTTCTTC.

In its sample, this clonotype was seen a few times. This chain joins TRBV5-4 and TRBJ2-2; TRBD2 agrees at 11 bases. The CDR3 length is 16 residues. Germline CDR1 reads SGHNT; CDR2 reads YYREEE (reference sequence). The trim removed 4 bases at V and 1 base at J, leaving 3 bases unmatched. CDR3 DNA sequence: TGTGCCAGCAGCCCCGGGACTAGCGGGAACACCGGGGAGCTGTTTTTT. This translates into CASSPGTSGNTGELFF.

This CDR3 reads CASIRQGGLYGYTF. CDR3 coding DNA: TGTGCCAGCATAAGGCAGGGAGGACTCTATGGCTACACCTTC. The chain uses TRBV6-1 and TRBJ1-2; D might be TRBD1 (5 bases). Deletions cut 7 bases from V and 4 bases from J, with 16 bases between. The CDR3 sequence is 14 residues long. Germline assignment: CDR1 MNHNS and CDR2 SASEGT.

The table lists this clonotype with a few counts. This chain joins TRBV20-1 and TRBJ2-1; 10 bases are shared with TRBD2. V lost 6 bases and J lost 4; bases outside the gene matches: 6. Germline V gives CDR1 DFQATT, CDR2 SNEGSKA (reference sequence). This CDR3 comprises 14 residues. The CDR3 DNA is TGCAGTGCGCGGACTAGCGGACGGTACAATGAGCAGTTCTTC. This encodes CSARTSGRYNEQFF.